The 20 T cell receptor beta chains presented below share a single source sample, sequenced in a study of blood T cell repertoires in COVID-19 (dated by TCRdb to about 2020). The library was built by means of the immunoSEQ multiplex PCR assay. TCRdb's version of the immuneACCESS table is confined to in-frame rearrangements and falls short of the full clone set. An unresolved V gene accounts for under half of the shortfall where checked; the remainder is of unknown origin. This sample comprises under 350,000 clones, 89% of them detected only once. 2% to 2.5% of the sample lies in the top ten. Material: peripheral blood. The receptor source for this set is a man aged 50 to 60 with acute or convalescent COVID-19.

The chain couples TRBV2 to TRBJ1-1; unclear D gene. The germline V gene has CDR1 SNHLY and CDR2 FYNNEI. The CDR3 covers 12 residues. V was cut by 7 bases and J by 10 bases, with 16 bases left in between. CDR3 residues: CASIYTGVGAFF. CDR3 coding DNA: TGTGCCAGCATCTATACCGGGGTTGGAGCTTTCTTT.

The CDR3 sequence is CASGSGSFNEKLFF. CDR3 in DNA: TGTGCCAGCGGATCAGGGTCCTTTAATGAAAAACTGTTTTTT. The rearrangement uses TRBV28 and TRBJ1-4; D possibly corresponds to TRBD1 (5 bases). V was clipped by 8 bases and J by 4 bases, with 14 bases between them. Germline-derived CDR1 and CDR2 are MDHEN and SYDVKM. The CDR3 totals 14 residues.

The chain uses TRBV7-9 and TRBJ2-7; 10 bases match TRBD1. The CDR3 loop spans 15 amino acids. The germline CDR1 and CDR2 sequences are SEHNR and FQNEAQ (reference sequence). The V and J ends lost 4 bases and 2 bases, in that order; junction bases with no gene match: 5. The CDR3 is CASSSTGTGAYEQYF. CDR3 DNA sequence: TGTGCCAGCAGCTCAACCGGGACAGGGGCCTACGAGCAGTACTTC.

The chain has TRBV6-6 and TRBJ2-1; 11 bases are a match to TRBD2. The length of the CDR3 is 16 residues. The V gene's germline CDR1 is MNHNY and CDR2 SVGAGI (reference sequence). Losses at the gene ends were 8 bases for V and 0 bases for J; bases not matched to a gene: 6. The CDR3 here is CASHLSGGASYNEQFF. CDR3 DNA sequence: TGTGCCAGCCACCTTAGCGGGGGGGCCTCCTACAATGAGCAGTTCTTC.

The CDR3 protein is CASSSKRGDQETQYF. CDR3 in DNA: TGTGCCAGCAGCTCCAAGCGGGGGGACCAAGAGACCCAGTACTTC. This sequence joins TRBV5-4 and TRBJ2-5; 9 bases agree with TRBD2. This CDR3 spans 15 amino acids. J gave up 0 bases and V 3 bases, and 3 bases lay outside the gene matches. Germline CDR1 reads SGHNT; CDR2 reads YYREEE (reference sequence).

The rearrangement joins TRBV6-6 to TRBJ1-5; D may be TRBD1 (6 bases). The CDR3 extends over 16 amino acids. Trimming cost V 6 bases and J 4 bases, with 19 bases left between them. CDR1 is MNHNY and CDR2 is SVGAGI in the germline V gene (reference sequence). CDR3 coding DNA: TGTGCCAGCAGGGAACCGGGGGCGGGGGGTAATCAGCCCCAGCATTTT. Its protein product is CASREPGAGGNQPQHF.

The V call is TRBV19, the J call TRBJ1-4; D may be TRBD1 (5 bases). The V end was cut by 3 bases, the J end by 8 bases, with 7 bases between. The germline gives CDR1 LNHDA, CDR2 SQIVND (reference sequence). This CDR3 contains 12 residues. CDR3 sequence reads: CASSMGGEKLFF. Here the CDR3 DNA reads TGTGCCAGTAGTATGGGGGGGGAAAAACTGTTTTTT. The full variable domain, its missing parts supplied by reference TRBV19 and TRBJ1-4, is DGGITQSPKYLFRKEGQNVTLSCEQNLNHDAMYWYRQDPGQGLRLIYYSQIVNDFQKGDIAEGYSVSREKKESFPLTVTSAQKNPTAFYLCASSMGGEKLFFGSGTQLSVL.

V gene TRBV29-1 combines with J gene TRBJ2-4, with unresolved D. The CDR3 extends over 14 amino acids. V was clipped by 4 bases and J by 0 bases, with 10 bases between them. CDR1 and CDR2 (germline): SQVTM, ANQGSEA. Here the CDR3 DNA reads TGCAGCGTTGGCGGAACGTTAGCCAAAAACATTCAGTACTTC. Translation gives CSVGGTLAKNIQYF.

J is TRBJ1-2 and V is TRBV7-9; 9 bases map to TRBD1. CDR3 length equals 13 residues. Germline CDR1 and CDR2: SEHNR and FQNEAQ (reference sequence). V lost 3 bases to trimming and J lost 12 bases; unmatched junction nucleotides: 8. The CDR3 DNA is TGTGCCAGCAGCTTGAACCGGGACAGGGCTCACACCTTC. It encodes CASSLNRDRAHTF.

The chain links TRBV5-1 to TRBJ1-2, with D perhaps TRBD1 (6 bases). CDR1 is SGHRS and CDR2 is YFSETQ in the germline V gene. The V end was cut by 4 bases, the J end by 3 bases, with 13 bases between. The CDR3 has 14 residues. CDR3 sequence reads: CASSGSGVYYGYTF. The CDR3 nucleotides read TGCGCCAGCAGCGGGTCAGGGGTTTACTATGGCTACACCTTC.

V gene TRBV18 combines with J gene TRBJ2-2; no firm D call. Germline V CDR1 and CDR2: KGHSH, LQKENI. The V gene lost 3 bases and the J gene lost 3 bases, with 11 bases spanning the gap. The CDR3 is 15 residues long. This chain's CDR3 is CASSPAQVDTGELFF. The CDR3 nucleotides read TGTGCCAGCTCACCTGCCCAGGTAGACACCGGGGAGCTGTTTTTT.

In DNA, the CDR3 is TGTGCCAGTAGTATGGGCCCCCTTAACTACAATGAGCAGTTCTTC. Amino acid sequence: CASSMGPLNYNEQFF. V usage is TRBV19 and J usage is TRBJ2-1; D not certain. This CDR3 contains 15 residues. Deletions cut 3 bases from V and 3 bases from J, with 12 bases between. Germline CDR1 reads LNHDA; CDR2 reads SQIVND (reference sequence).

The chain couples TRBV9 to TRBJ1-5; D unclear. Germline CDR1 is SGDLS and CDR2 is YYNGEE. V was clipped by 3 bases and J by 0 bases, with 4 bases between them. This CDR3 has 13 amino acids. The CDR3 DNA reads as TGTGCCAGCAGCGACAATAGCAATCAGCCCCAGCATTTT. Translated: CASSDNSNQPQHF.

The chain links TRBV19 to TRBJ2-7; 8 nucleotides agree with TRBD2. Germline values: CDR1 LNHDA, CDR2 SQIVND (reference sequence). V gave up 5 bases and J gave up 2 bases; unmatched junction bases: 11. CDR3 size: 16 residues. The CDR3: CASSDPGGGPPYEQYF. In DNA, the CDR3 is TGTGCCAGTAGTGACCCCGGGGGGGGCCCACCCTACGAGCAGTACTTC.

This chain uses TRBV29-1 with TRBJ2-6; a weak D match, TRBD2 (5 bases). The CDR3 has 13 amino acids. V was pared by 4 bases and J by 1 base, with 5 bases between. CDR1 is SQVTM, CDR2 ANQGSEA, per germline. CDR3 coding DNA: TGCAGCGTTGCGGGGTCTGGGGCCAACGTCCTGACTTTC. It encodes CSVAGSGANVLTF.

This chain uses TRBV27 with TRBJ2-7; 7 positions agree with TRBD1. The CDR3 length is 16 residues. With 10 bases clipped from V and 4 bases from J, the junction kept 19 bases outside the gene matches. The germline V gene encodes CDR1 MNHEY and CDR2 SMNVEV (reference sequence). CDR3 coding DNA: TGTGCCACCTCAAACCCCCGACAGGGTCCGAGGTACGAGCAGTACTTC. Translation: CATSNPRQGPRYEQYF.

The J gene is TRBJ2-5, the V gene TRBV18; TRBD2 agrees at 8 bases. This CDR3 spans 14 amino acids. Germline values: CDR1 KGHSH, CDR2 LQKENI. V shed 3 bases, J shed 4 bases, and the junction held 4 bases outside the gene matches. CDR3 sequence (DNA): TGTGCCAGCTCACCGGGACTAGGTGGAGAGACCCAGTACTTC. Protein product: CASSPGLGGETQYF.

The chain couples TRBV2 to TRBJ1-2, with 7 bases identical to TRBD1. In germline, CDR1 is SNHLY, CDR2 FYNNEI. This CDR3 is built from 14 residues. The trim removed 2 bases at V and 7 bases at J, leaving 7 bases unmatched. Written as DNA, the CDR3 is TGTGCCAGCAGTGAAAAGCGAGGGGGCGTTGGCTACACCTTC. Translation gives CASSEKRGGVGYTF.

The V gene is TRBV12-3 or TRBV12-4, the J gene TRBJ1-4, with D possibly TRBD1 on 5 matching bases. The CDR3 consists of 12 residues. Trimming stripped 6 bases from V and 4 bases from J, with 6 bases between. The CDR3 sequence is CASSRVNEKLFF. The CDR3 DNA sequence: TGTGCCAGCAGCAGGGTTAATGAAAAACTGTTTTTT.

V usage is TRBV12-3 or TRBV12-4 and J usage is TRBJ2-7; unclear D gene. This CDR3 spans 11 amino acids. Trimming took 3 bases from V and 12 from J, leaving 12 bases between them. The CDR3 DNA reads TGTGCCAGCAGTTTTTCCCCGATGCGGTACTTC. Translated: CASSFSPMRYF.